These 8 T cell receptor beta chains were sequenced from one sample in a study of blood T cell repertoires in COVID-19. Using immunoSEQ multiplex PCR, the repertoire was profiled, and TCRdb retains in-frame clones only, with some absent. The sample lists roughly 80,000 clones; approximately 80% were seen once. Sample: peripheral blood. These receptors all stem from a man between 60 and 75 years old with active or convalescent COVID-19.

The chain has TRBV14 and TRBJ2-3, with 10 bases identical to TRBD1. The germline gives CDR1 SGHDN, CDR2 FVKESK. This CDR3 has 13 amino acids. J gave up 6 bases and V 5 bases, and 2 bases lay outside the gene matches. This chain's CDR3 is CASSGTGVDTQYF. CDR3 nucleotides: TGTGCCAGCAGCGGGACAGGGGTCGATACGCAGTATTTT. The full variable domain, its missing parts supplied by reference TRBV14 and TRBJ2-3, is EAGVTQFPSHSVIEKGQTVTLRCDPISGHDNLYWYRRVMGKEIKFLLHFVKESKQDESGMPNNRFLAERTGGTYSTLKVQPAELEDSGVYFCASSGTGVDTQYFGPGTRLTVL.

The V call is TRBV7-9, the J call TRBJ1-4; 7 nucleotides match TRBD1. The CDR3 is 14 amino acids. The trim removed 5 bases at V and 4 bases at J, leaving 4 bases unmatched. The germline CDR1 and CDR2 sequences are SEHNR and FQNEAQ (reference sequence). CDR3 nucleotides: TGTGCCAGCAGCCAGGGACAGAATAATGAAAAACTGTTTTTT. It codes for CASSQGQNNEKLFF.

In its sample, this clone was seen once. J is TRBJ1-1 and V is TRBV6-5; no firm D call. V was clipped by 2 bases and J by 3 bases, with 7 bases between them. Germline lookup yields CDR1 MNHEY and CDR2 SVGAGI. This CDR3 spans 13 amino acids. In nucleotides, the CDR3 is TGTGCCAGCAGTTACGAGGCTTACACTGAAGCTTTCTTT. Translation gives CASSYEAYTEAFF.

This clone was seen more than once but under ten times. The gene calls are TRBV19 and TRBJ1-3; 7 bases match TRBD1. Losses at the gene ends were 6 bases for V and 0 bases for J; bases not matched to a gene: 8. The CDR3 has 16 residues. Germline V gene lookup returns CDR1 LNHDA and CDR2 SQIVND (reference sequence). The CDR3 DNA sequence: TGTGCCAGTAGGGCCGGGACAGTCTACTCTGGAAACACCATATATTTT. Translating gives CASRAGTVYSGNTIYF.

This chain uses TRBV18 with TRBJ2-2; 9 nucleotides align to TRBD2. This CDR3 contains 18 residues. V lost 3 bases and J lost 3; bases outside the gene matches: 11. The germline CDR1 and CDR2 sequences are KGHSH and LQKENI. The DNA of the CDR3 is TGTGCCAGCTCACCGGTCTCCGGGACTAGCTTATACACCGGGGAGCTGTTTTTT. Translation gives CASSPVSGTSLYTGELFF.

The rearrangement uses TRBV4-2 and TRBJ2-7; tentative D call: TRBD2 (6 bases). V lost 1 base to trimming and J lost 7 bases, with 11 bases between them. The CDR3 has 13 residues. Germline loops: CDR1 LGHNA, CDR2 YNFKEQ. The CDR3 spells CASSQALAGEQYF. The CDR3, as DNA: TGTGCCAGCAGCCAAGCCCTGGCGGGAGAGCAGTACTTC.

The DNA for the CDR3 is TGTGCCATCACGCCAGGGGGCTCTGTGGAGAACACTGAAGCTTTCTTT. Residues: CAITPGGSVENTEAFF. The J gene is TRBJ1-1, the V gene TRBV10-3, with 8 bases identical to TRBD1. Germline V gene sequence: CDR1 ENHRY, CDR2 SYGVKD. With 7 bases clipped from V and 1 base from J, the junction kept 11 bases outside the gene matches. This CDR3 region has 16 residues.

The chain is built from TRBV25-1 and TRBJ1-2, with TRBD1 as a possible D gene (5 bases). This CDR3 spans 14 amino acids. CDR1 MGHDK and CDR2 SYGVNS come from the germline V gene. Trimming left V 1 base short and J 5 bases short, with 11 bases between. The CDR3 spells CASSEFRTNYGYTF. CDR3 DNA sequence: TGTGCCAGCAGTGAATTTAGGACAAATTATGGCTACACCTTC.